These T cell receptor beta chains were read from a single sample in a study of blood T cell repertoires in COVID-19. The table came from immunoSEQ multiplex PCR; TCRdb's copy has only in-frame clones and leaves some out. The data hold some 530,000 clones, with 80% to 90% observed a single time. The specimen sequenced was peripheral blood. The origin of the receptors is a human donor in a cohort sampled during active COVID-19. The CDR3 runs from the conserved cysteine through the conserved F or W. D genes are given only for firm matches. The listing skips clone size in some rows; elsewhere it reads once, few, many or a size class.

D,size,J,V,DNA,CDR3
TRBD1,-,TRBJ1-5,TRBV28,TGTGCCAGCAGCCCTCAGGGGGCTGGCAATCAGCCCCAGCATTTT,CASSPQGAGNQPQHF
TRBD1,-,TRBJ2-3,TRBV28,TGTGCCAGCAGCCTAAGGGGGGTGACAGGGGCAGATACGCAGTATTTT,CASSLRGVTGADTQYF
TRBD1,-,TRBJ2-5,TRBV24-1,TGTGCCACACAAGACAGGGGGAGGGAGACCCAGTACTTC,CATQDRGRETQYF
TRBD1,-,TRBJ2-5,TRBV27,TGTGCCAGCAGTTCGCATCCGGGACAGAACCAAGAGACCCAGTACTTC,CASSSHPGQNQETQYF
-,-,TRBJ2-7,TRBV2,TGTGCCAGCAGAGAGGGCTACGAGCAGTACTTC,CASREGYEQYF
TRBD2,-,TRBJ2-1,TRBV7-3,TGTGCCAGCAGCTTTAGCGGGACCCACTACAATGAGCAGTTCTTC,CASSFSGTHYNEQFF
-,-,TRBJ1-1,TRBV18,TGTGCCAGCTCCTCGAATCTACGACAGTGGAACACTGAAGCTTTCTTT,CASSSNLRQWNTEAFF
TRBD2,-,TRBJ2-7,TRBV9,TGTGCCAGCAGCAAACTAGCGGGGGATTACTCCTACGAGCAGTACTTC,CASSKLAGDYSYEQYF
-,-,TRBJ1-1,TRBV30,TGTGCCTGGAGTGTAGGCGGGGGAGGTGAAGCTTTCTTT,CAWSVGGGGEAFF
TRBD2,-,TRBJ2-3,TRBV4-2,TGTGCCAGCAGCCCCCTAAGCGGGATCGGGACAGATACGCAGTATTTT,CASSPLSGIGTDTQYF
TRBD1,-,TRBJ1-2,TRBV24-1,TGTGCCACCAGTGACTCAACGCCCCGGGACAGGGCCCGCTATGGCTACACCTTC,CATSDSTPRDRARYGYTF
TRBD1,-,TRBJ1-2,TRBV18,TGTGCCAGCTCACCACGAGAGGAGGTAGCAGGGGGAGACAAGGGCTACACCTTC,CASSPREEVAGGDKGYTF
TRBD1,-,TRBJ1-3,TRBV28,TGTGCCAGCAGCCCGAACCAACAGGGGTATGGAAACACCATATATTTT,CASSPNQQGYGNTIYF
-,-,TRBJ2-1,TRBV9,TGTGCCAGCAGCGTACAAGGGGATCGCGGCTACAATGAGCAGTTCTTC,CASSVQGDRGYNEQFF
-,-,TRBJ2-7,TRBV19,TGTGCCAGTAAAAAAAAGACAGGCCCTGACTACGAGCAGTACTTC,CASKKKTGPDYEQYF
TRBD2,-,TRBJ2-1,TRBV11-2,TGTGCCAGCAGCTTAGCCGGGACTAGCGGATCACCACGGAATGAGCAGTTCTTC,CASSLAGTSGSPRNEQFF
-,-,TRBJ2-1,TRBV19,TGTGCCAGTAGTCCTCCTCTAAGGGAGAGCTCCTACAATGAGCAGTTCTTC,CASSPPLRESSYNEQFF
TRBD1,-,TRBJ1-3,TRBV28,TGTGCCAGCAGTTTCCCTGGGACAGCTGGAAACACCATATATTTT,CASSFPGTAGNTIYF
TRBD2,-,TRBJ2-7,TRBV9,TGTGCCAGCAGCGCCGGGACTAGCGCTGCGTACGAGCAGTACTTC,CASSAGTSAAYEQYF
TRBD1,-,TRBJ2-1,TRBV14,TGTGCCAGCAGCCAAGAGGACAGGACAGGTTACAATGAGCAGTTCTTC,CASSQEDRTGYNEQFF
-,-,TRBJ1-1,TRBV19,TGTGCCAGTAGACACCTCGGACAACCTGAAGCTTTCTTT,CASRHLGQPEAFF
-,-,TRBJ1-4,TRBV7-9,TGTGCCAGCAGCTTGCCGCGGCTGGTGAATGAAAAACTGTTTTTT,CASSLPRLVNEKLFF
-,few,TRBJ1-4,TRBV18,TGTGCCAGCTCACCGGGACTTAATGAAAAACTGTTTTTT,CASSPGLNEKLFF
-,-,TRBJ2-1,TRBV9,TGTGCCAGCAGCTTCCGGGACATAGGGGATGAGCAGTTCTTC,CASSFRDIGDEQFF
TRBD1,once,TRBJ2-7,TRBV5-1,TGCGCCAGCACCGAACAGGGGGCGAGGAACGAGCAGTACTTC,CASTEQGARNEQYF
-,once,TRBJ2-4,TRBV19,TGTGCCAGTGTAGATCTAGCCAAAAACATTCAGTACTTC,CASVDLAKNIQYF
TRBD1,-,TRBJ1-1,TRBV6-4,TGTGCCAGCAGTGACAGAAGACAGGGGGCGCGAGCCAAGAACACTGAAGCTTTCTTT,CASSDRRQGARAKNTEAFF
-,-,TRBJ1-3,TRBV9,TGTGCCAGCAGCGTAGCTGGCACAGTCTCTGGAAACACCATATATTTT,CASSVAGTVSGNTIYF
-,-,TRBJ2-1,TRBV12-3/TRBV12-4,TGTGCCAGCAGCCTTGCGGCGGCCAATGAGCAGTTCTTC,CASSLAAANEQFF
-,-,TRBJ2-7,TRBV28,TGTGCCAGCAGCGACCAATTTGGACTGGCCTACGAGCAGTACTTC,CASSDQFGLAYEQYF
-,-,TRBJ1-1,TRBV14,TGTGCCAGCAGCCCCCTCAGGGGTATGGGCACTGAAGCTTTCTTT,CASSPLRGMGTEAFF
-,once,TRBJ1-1,TRBV5-6,TGTGCCAGCAGCATCTCGGGGGGGGCGTTAGCTTTCTTT,CASSISGGALAFF
-,few,TRBJ2-1,TRBV11-2,TGTGCCAGCAGCTTATCACAGGAATACAATGAGCAGTTCTTC,CASSLSQEYNEQFF
TRBD1,once,TRBJ1-1,TRBV25-1,TGTGCCAGCAGTGAATGGGGAAACACAGGGGGAGCTTTCTTT,CASSEWGNTGGAFF
-,few,TRBJ1-4,TRBV6-5,TGTGCCAGCAGTTACTCGGGGGGGGAAAATGAAAAACTGTTTTTT,CASSYSGGENEKLFF
-,-,TRBJ2-7,TRBV30,TGTGCCTGGAGCCCGGGACATTATTACGAGCAGTACTTC,CAWSPGHYYEQYF
-,many,TRBJ2-5,TRBV7-9,TGTGCCAGCAGCTCCGGCACAGTGGGGACCCAGTACTTC,CASSSGTVGTQYF
TRBD2,-,TRBJ2-3,TRBV18,TGTGCCAGCTCACGGGGGACTAGCGGAGCTGGGAGCACAGATACGCAGTATTTT,CASSRGTSGAGSTDTQYF
-,-,TRBJ2-1,TRBV5-4,TGTGCCAGCACCATGTACGGGGTGGGCTACAATGAGCAGTTCTTC,CASTMYGVGYNEQFF
-,-,TRBJ2-5,TRBV6-1,TGTGCCAGCAGTGAAGCAGAGACTGAGACCCAGTACTTC,CASSEAETETQYF
-,few,TRBJ2-2,TRBV19,TGTGCCAGTAGTATTGGGGGACTGTTGACCACGAACACCGGGGAGCTGTTTTTT,CASSIGGLLTTNTGELFF
-,-,TRBJ1-2,TRBV6-5,TGTGCCAGCACCAACTCGGGGGGAGAGGGCTACACCTTC,CASTNSGGEGYTF
-,-,TRBJ1-2,TRBV14,TGTGCCAGCAGCCAAGAAGAGGGAGGGATTGGGGGCTACACCTTC,CASSQEEGGIGGYTF
-,-,TRBJ1-1,TRBV7-8,TGTGCCAGCAGCACACAGGGAGCTGAAGCTTTCTTT,CASSTQGAEAFF
-,-,TRBJ1-3,TRBV5-1,TGCGCCAGCAGCTTGGACTACGGTCGCAGCAACACCATATATTTT,CASSLDYGRSNTIYF
-,-,TRBJ1-2,TRBV28,TGTGCCAGCACCAGGAACTATGGCTACACCTTC,CASTRNYGYTF
-,-,TRBJ2-1,TRBV7-2,TGTGCCAGCAGCTCCCAAGGTAGCGGAGTAAATGAGCAGTTCTTC,CASSSQGSGVNEQFF
-,-,TRBJ1-3,TRBV28,TGTGCCAGCAGCCTGGGGACACCGTCCGGAAACACCATATATTTT,CASSLGTPSGNTIYF
-,few,TRBJ2-2,TRBV14,TGTGCCAGCAGCCAAGTCAGGAACACCGGGGAGCTGTTTTTT,CASSQVRNTGELFF
-,-,TRBJ1-1,TRBV18,TGTGCCAGCTCACCAGGGGTTGGAGGGGAAAGGGACACTGAAGCTTTCTTT,CASSPGVGGERDTEAFF
TRBD1,once,TRBJ2-1,TRBV5-1,TGCGCCAGCAGCTTATATACCGGGACAGGGTTGTACAATGAGCAGTTCTTC,CASSLYTGTGLYNEQFF
-,-,TRBJ2-7,TRBV29-1,TGCAGCGTTGGCAGGTATACCTACGAGCAGTACTTC,CSVGRYTYEQYF
-,-,TRBJ2-5,TRBV12-5,TGTGCTAGTGGTTTGACCCTGACAGGCCAAGAGACCCAGTACTTC,CASGLTLTGQETQYF